The rows below give T cell receptor beta chains drawn from one sample of a study of blood T cell repertoires in COVID-19. Here immunoSEQ multiplex PCR was the method, and the copy in TCRdb shows in-frame clones only, minus some. This sample has approximately 93,000 clones; about 78% occur once, and the top ten carry approximately 14%. Material: peripheral blood. The source of these receptors is a woman of 80 years or more with acute or convalescent COVID-19. CDR3s include the opening cysteine and the closing phenylalanine or tryptophan. The order of the fields is J gene, V gene, D gene, clone size, CDR3 DNA, CDR3 protein. The D gene is left open where the match is weak. Clone size, where shown, is once, few, many, or a class for clones that have expanded.

TRBJ2-1 TRBV7-2 NA few TGTGCCAGCCGCCAGGGGCCCTTCACCTACAATGAGCAGTTCTTC CASRQGPFTYNEQFF
TRBJ2-1 TRBV7-2 TRBD2 NA TGTGCCAGCAGCCCACCGGGACTAGCGACTTACAATGAGCAGTTCTTC CASSPPGLATYNEQFF
TRBJ2-7 TRBV14 TRBD2 NA TGTGCCAGCACCCTAGGGACGGGAGGCGGGGAGCAGTACTTC CASTLGTGGGEQYF
TRBJ1-1 TRBV11-2 TRBD1 few TGTGCCAGCAGCGAACAGGGGGGCACTGAAGCTTTCTTT CASSEQGGTEAFF
TRBJ1-6 TRBV2 NA NA TGTGCCAGCAGCTCGTCTCGCCGGGAACCTAATTCACCCCTCCACTTT CASSSSRREPNSPLHF
TRBJ1-2 TRBV6-2/TRBV6-3 TRBD1 NA TGTGCCAGCAGTTACGGACAGGGGGTTGCTGGCTACACCTTC CASSYGQGVAGYTF
TRBJ2-6 TRBV28 TRBD1 once TGTGCCAGCAGTTCAGGGACAGGGATCTCTGGGGCCAACGTCCTGACTTTC CASSSGTGISGANVLTF
TRBJ2-5 TRBV7-2 NA once TGTGCCAGCAGCCCCTTCGGAGGGGGCGAGACCCAGTACTTC CASSPFGGGETQYF
TRBJ1-2 TRBV3-1/TRBV3-2 TRBD1 NA TGTGCCACCGGGGGTGACAGGGCGAATGGCTACACCTTC CATGGDRANGYTF
TRBJ1-2 TRBV30 NA NA TGTGCCTGGAGCCCCCAGGACTATGGCTACACCTTC CAWSPQDYGYTF
TRBJ1-5 TRBV19 TRBD1 NA TGTGCCAGTACCGACTCTCGAACAGGGGTCTTAAATCAGCCCCAGCATTTT CASTDSRTGVLNQPQHF
TRBJ2-7 TRBV7-9 NA few TGTGCCAGCAGCTTTGGCAGGGTCAACGAGCAGTACTTC CASSFGRVNEQYF
TRBJ1-2 TRBV15 NA NA TGTGCCACCAGCACCTACTTAGACCGCCTGGGCCGTGGCTACACCTTC CATSTYLDRLGRGYTF
TRBJ1-1 TRBV5-3 TRBD1 NA TGTGCCAGAAGCTTGGCGGGGACAGGGGAAGCTTTCTTT CARSLAGTGEAFF
TRBJ1-3 TRBV30 NA NA TGTGCCTGGAGCGCAGCTGGAAACACCATATATTTT CAWSAAGNTIYF
TRBJ2-5 TRBV7-9 NA NA TGTGCCAGCAGCCCCCAGCAAGAGACCCAGTACTTC CASSPQQETQYF
TRBJ2-3 TRBV5-4 TRBD1 NA TGTGCCAGCAGCCGACAGGGGGGTGATACGCAGTATTTT CASSRQGGDTQYF
TRBJ2-1 TRBV29-1 NA NA TGCAGCGTTGAAGGCCCTGCGCCAACCTACAATGAGCAGTTCTTC CSVEGPAPTYNEQFF
TRBJ1-2 TRBV11-3 TRBD1 once TGTGCCAGCAGCGGCACAGGGGGAAGGGGCTACACCTTC CASSGTGGRGYTF
TRBJ1-2 TRBV10-3 TRBD1 few TGTGCCATCAGCGACAGACAGGGCGATGGCTACACCTTC CAISDRQGDGYTF
TRBJ1-4 TRBV5-1 NA NA TGCGCCAGCAGCTTGGGACACCAAATTAATGAAAAACTGTTTTTT CASSLGHQINEKLFF
TRBJ2-7 TRBV27 TRBD1 NA TGTGCCAGCAGCCACCGGGACAGGCAAAGGAAGCAGTACTTC CASSHRDRQRKQYF
TRBJ1-2 TRBV29-1 TRBD1 NA TGCAGCGTTGGAGGGGGACAGGGGGCGCTTGGCTACACCTTC CSVGGGQGALGYTF
TRBJ1-1 TRBV9 NA NA TGTGCCAGCAACGCGGGGGGGCAGACTGAAGCTTTCTTT CASNAGGQTEAFF
TRBJ1-6 TRBV7-2 NA NA TGTGCCAGCAGCCTACCATACAGGAATTCACCCCTCCACTTT CASSLPYRNSPLHF
TRBJ2-2 TRBV7-2 NA NA TGTGCCAGCAGTTTTCAGGGGCTGGACGGGGAGCTGTTTTTT CASSFQGLDGELFF
TRBJ1-2 TRBV7-2 NA many TGTGCCAGCAGGACAACAGGATATTCGAATGGCTACACCTTC CASRTTGYSNGYTF
TRBJ1-1 TRBV3-1/TRBV3-2 NA NA TGTGCCAGCAGCCAAGTCATCGGGACATACAACACTGAAGCTTTCTTT CASSQVIGTYNTEAFF
TRBJ2-1 TRBV5-1 NA NA TGCGCCAGCGGGGGGGGCTCCTTGAATGAGCAGTTCTTC CASGGGSLNEQFF
TRBJ1-4 TRBV6-1 NA NA TGTGCCAGCAGTGACGGGGTATCGAGAAAACTGTTTTTT CASSDGVSRKLFF